A single sample gave rise to the 13 T cell receptor beta chains below, sequenced in a study of cytomegalovirus exposure and HLA in healthy donors. 13 Jbeta primers and 60 Vbeta primers were used for the PCR. The repertoire was sequenced with immunoSEQ multiplex PCR; TCRdb's copy has only in-frame clones and lacks some. The sample yields 41,000 or so clones, of which the top ten take up under 8%. Sequencing was done on a sample of PBMCs. The receptors stem from a man aged 25 to 40 in good health and CMV-seronegative.

The V gene is TRBV27, the J gene TRBJ1-3; D is perhaps TRBD1 (5 bases). Trimming removed 10 bases at V and 0 bases at J, with 10 bases between. Germline-derived CDR1 and CDR2 are MNHEY and SMNVEV (reference sequence). The CDR3 covers 13 residues. The CDR3 loop is CATRQISGNTIYF. In DNA form, the CDR3 reads TGTGCCACCCGACAGATCTCTGGAAACACCATATATTTT.

V gene TRBV5-5 combines with J gene TRBJ2-5; a weak D match, TRBD1 (7 bases). The V end was cut by 0 bases, the J end by 1 base, with 10 bases between. The CDR3 totals 15 residues. Germline V CDR1 and CDR2: SGHKS, YYEKEE (reference sequence). In DNA form, the CDR3 reads TGTGCCAGCAGCTTGGTCAGGGGGGCCCAAGAGACCCAGTACTTC. This sequence encodes CASSLVRGAQETQYF.

The chain uses TRBV11-3 and TRBJ2-1, with 7 bases lining up with TRBD2. The CDR3 has 13 residues. CDR1 and CDR2 from the germline V gene are SGHNT and YENEEA. V lost 4 bases, J lost 7 bases, and 4 bases stayed unmatched. The CDR3 spells CASSSWGGNEQFF. DNA for the CDR3: TGTGCCAGCAGCTCCTGGGGGGGAAATGAGCAGTTCTTC.

V gene TRBV4-1 combines with J gene TRBJ2-3; 10 bases align to TRBD2. Germline values: CDR1 MGHRA, CDR2 YSYEKL. The CDR3 has 20 residues. V trimming: 0 bases; J trimming: 4 bases; junction bases outside the gene matches: 16. The CDR3 sequence: CASSQDRSLAGESYADTQYF. The CDR3 coding sequence is TGCGCCAGCAGCCAAGACCGAAGCCTAGCGGGAGAATCGTATGCAGATACGCAGTATTTT.

The rearrangement joins TRBV19 to TRBJ1-1, with a weak D call TRBD1 (6 bases). CDR1 is LNHDA and CDR2 is SQIVND in the germline V gene (reference sequence). The CDR3 sequence is 13 residues long. Trimming removed 6 bases at V and 3 bases at J, with 11 bases between. The CDR3 DNA follows: TGTGCCAGTAGCCAGGACAGCGACACTGAAGCTTTCTTT. Amino acids: CASSQDSDTEAFF.

V is TRBV29-1 and J is TRBJ1-5, with D unresolved. CDR1 SQVTM and CDR2 ANQGSEA come from the germline V gene. Trimming took off 4 bases at V and 5 bases at J, with 9 bases between the two ends. This CDR3 is built from 12 residues. The CDR3 here is CSVVGKDQPQHF. CDR3 nucleotides: TGCAGCGTTGTGGGCAAGGATCAGCCCCAGCATTTT.

The V and J genes are TRBV2 and TRBJ2-3, with D maybe TRBD2 (6 bases). Trimming shortened V by 6 bases and J by 3 bases, and 10 bases separated the two germline ends. Germline loops: CDR1 SNHLY, CDR2 FYNNEI. CDR3 length: 13 amino acids. The CDR3 region has the DNA TGTGCCAGCAGGGGGGGTAGTACAGATACGCAGTATTTT. Its translation is CASRGGSTDTQYF.

About this clone itself: Other DNA variants within this sample encode the same CDR3. The chain uses TRBV15 and TRBJ2-5; 7 bases fit TRBD2. The CDR3 consists of 15 residues. The trim removed 0 bases at V and 4 bases at J, leaving 5 bases unmatched. Germline lookup yields CDR1 LNHNV and CDR2 YYDKDF (reference sequence). CDR3 amino acids: CATSRDGREGETQYF. CDR3 DNA: TGTGCCACCAGCAGAGATGGAAGGGAGGGAGAGACCCAGTACTTC.

The chain carries TRBV4-1 and TRBJ2-3, with TRBD1 matching 7 bases. The CDR3 contains 16 residues. V lost 6 bases, J lost 4 bases, and 13 bases stayed unmatched. Germline V lookup: CDR1 MGHRA, CDR2 YSYEKL. The CDR3 DNA sequence: TGCGCCAGCAGTTCCTTGACAGGGCTACCGCCAGATACGCAGTATTTT. It specifies CASSSLTGLPPDTQYF.

This sequence joins TRBV19 and TRBJ1-1, with 12 bases lining up with TRBD1. V lost 6 bases and J lost 4; bases outside the gene matches: 12. This CDR3 region has 17 residues. The germline V gene has CDR1 LNHDA and CDR2 SQIVND (reference sequence). CDR3 sequence (DNA): TGTGCCAGTAGAGGGCGGGACAGGGGGCCTTGGAGCACTGAAGCTTTCTTT. It codes for CASRGRDRGPWSTEAFF.

CDR3 amino acids: CASSDPDRAYEQYF. CDR3 DNA sequence: TGTGCCAGCAGTGACCCAGACAGGGCCTACGAGCAGTACTTC. This chain uses TRBV2 with TRBJ2-5; TRBD1 aligns across 7 bases. The J call may be in error: the DNA end matches TRBJ2-7 better. In germline, CDR1 is SNHLY, CDR2 FYNNEI. The CDR3 has 14 residues.

V and J are TRBV27 and TRBJ2-7; D is perhaps TRBD1 (6 bases). The CDR3 sequence is 13 residues long. CDR1 and CDR2 (germline): MNHEY, SMNVEV (reference sequence). V was pared by 7 bases and J by 5 bases, with 15 bases between. The CDR3 nucleotides are TGTGCCAGCATCCGGCAGGGGTCCAACGAGCAGTACTTC. Translated, it gives CASIRQGSNEQYF.

The rearrangement uses TRBV2 and TRBJ2-7; 8 nucleotides line up with TRBD1. Germline assignment: CDR1 SNHLY and CDR2 FYNNEI. This CDR3 comprises 16 residues. V trimming: 0 bases; J trimming: 3 bases; junction bases outside the gene matches: 7. The CDR3 DNA follows: TGTGCCAGCAGTGAAGCTCTTGGGACAGGAATCTACGAGCAGTACTTC. Translating gives CASSEALGTGIYEQYF.